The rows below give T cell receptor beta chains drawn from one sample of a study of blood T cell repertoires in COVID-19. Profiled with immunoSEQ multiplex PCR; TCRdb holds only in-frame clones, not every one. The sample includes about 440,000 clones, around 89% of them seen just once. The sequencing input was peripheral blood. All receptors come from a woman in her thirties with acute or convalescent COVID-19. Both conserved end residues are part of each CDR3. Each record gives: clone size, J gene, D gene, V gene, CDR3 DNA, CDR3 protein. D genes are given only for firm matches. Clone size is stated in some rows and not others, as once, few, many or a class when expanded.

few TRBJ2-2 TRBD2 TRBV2 TGTGCCAGCAGTGCTAGCGGGGGGTCGAACACCGGGGAGCTGTTTTTT CASSASGGSNTGELFF
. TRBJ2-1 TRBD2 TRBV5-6 TGTGCCAGCAGCGGGCCTACCGGGACTAGCGCCTACAATGAGCAGTTCTTC CASSGPTGTSAYNEQFF
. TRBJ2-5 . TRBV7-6 TGTGCCAGCAGCTTAGCGCCAGGGGCGCAAGAGACCCAGTACTTC CASSLAPGAQETQYF
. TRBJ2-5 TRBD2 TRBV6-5 TGTGCCACCAAACTAGCGGGGGGGCCGACCCAGTACTTC CATKLAGGPTQYF
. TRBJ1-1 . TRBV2 TGTGCCAGCAGTGTGCAGGGAGGTTGGAACACTGAAGCTTTCTTT CASSVQGGWNTEAFF
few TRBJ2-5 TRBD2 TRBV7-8 TGTGCCAGCAGCTTAATTCTAGCGGGACAAGGAAGGGAGACCCAGTACTTC CASSLILAGQGRETQYF
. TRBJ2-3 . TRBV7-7 TGTGCCAGCAGCTTAGATGGCCGGGTCACAGATACGCAGTATTTT CASSLDGRVTDTQYF
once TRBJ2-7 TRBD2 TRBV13 TGTGCCAGCAGCTTAGGCCTAGCGGGAGCCTACGAGCAGTACTTC CASSLGLAGAYEQYF
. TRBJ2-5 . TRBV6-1 TGTGCCAGCAGTGAATGGAGGGGCCCGGAGGCGGAGACCCAGTACTTC CASSEWRGPEAETQYF
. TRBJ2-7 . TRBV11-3 TGTGCCAGCAGCTCCCAGCAGACACCCTACGAGCAGTACTTC CASSSQQTPYEQYF
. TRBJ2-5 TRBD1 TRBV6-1 TGTGCCAGCAGTGTGGACAGGGGGCGAAATCAAGAGACCCAGTACTTC CASSVDRGRNQETQYF
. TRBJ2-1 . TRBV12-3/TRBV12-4 TGTGCCAGCAGTTTACAAGCGGGTAATGAGCAGTTCTTC CASSLQAGNEQFF
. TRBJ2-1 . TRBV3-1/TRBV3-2 TGTGCCAGCAGCCTAATATCAGGGGACGGATACAATGAGCAGTTCTTC CASSLISGDGYNEQFF
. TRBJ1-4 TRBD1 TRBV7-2 TGTGCCAGCAGCTTAAGTAGGGGGCTGGGTGAAAAACTGTTTTTT CASSLSRGLGEKLFF
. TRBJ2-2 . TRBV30 TGTGCCTGGAGCCGAGATAGAATAAACACCGGGGAGCTGTTTTTT CAWSRDRINTGELFF
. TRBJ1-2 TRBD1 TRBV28 TGTGCCAGCAATCGGCCGCGACAGGGAATCTATGGCTACACCTTC CASNRPRQGIYGYTF